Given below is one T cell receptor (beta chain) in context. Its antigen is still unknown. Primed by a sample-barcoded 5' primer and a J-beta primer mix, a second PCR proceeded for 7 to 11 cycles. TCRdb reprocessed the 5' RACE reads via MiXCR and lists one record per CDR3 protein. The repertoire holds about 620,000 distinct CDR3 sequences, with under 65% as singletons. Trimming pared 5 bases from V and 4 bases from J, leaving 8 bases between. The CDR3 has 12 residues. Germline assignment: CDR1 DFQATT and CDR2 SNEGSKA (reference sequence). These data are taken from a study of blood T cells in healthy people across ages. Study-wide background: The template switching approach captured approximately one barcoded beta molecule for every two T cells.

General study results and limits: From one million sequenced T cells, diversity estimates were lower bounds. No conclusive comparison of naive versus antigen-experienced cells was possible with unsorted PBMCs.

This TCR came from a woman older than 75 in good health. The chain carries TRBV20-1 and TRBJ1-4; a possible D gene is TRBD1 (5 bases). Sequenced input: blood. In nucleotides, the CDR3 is TGCAGTGCTCGGGACGGTAATGAAAAACTGTTTTTT. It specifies CSARDGNEKLFF.